The 27 T cell receptor beta chains presented below share a single source sample, sequenced in a study of blood T cells in healthy people across ages. The authors ran a second PCR of 7 to 11 cycles using a sample-barcoded 5' primer and a J-beta primer mix. TCRdb reanalysed the 5' RACE reads using MiXCR and keeps one entry per CDR3 protein. The repertoire consists of 380,000 or so distinct CDR3 sequences, with roughly half occurring once and the leading ten covering over 40%. Sequencing was performed on blood. These receptors originate from a man between 60 and 70 years old in good health.

This clonotype was counted ten times or more. The CDR3 loop reads CASSRHGSGIYNEQYF. In DNA form, the CDR3 reads TGTGCCAGCAGCCGCCATGGTAGCGGGATTTACAATGAGCAGTACTTC. The V call is TRBV12-3 or TRBV12-4, the J call TRBJ2-1, with 8 nucleotides matching TRBD2. The J call may not be correct, given that the DNA end is closer to TRBJ2-7. The CDR3 totals 16 residues.

Only a few counts were recorded for this clonotype. The rearrangement links TRBV20-1 to TRBJ1-2; the match to TRBD1 covers 7 bases. V lost 4 bases and J lost 6; bases outside the gene matches: 8. CDR1 is DFQATT, CDR2 SNEGSKA, per germline (reference sequence). CDR3 length: 13 residues. The CDR3 sequence: CSAKTGISDGYTF. CDR3 nucleotides: TGCAGTGCTAAGACAGGGATCTCGGATGGCTACACCTTC.

This clonotype was counted only a few times. The chain joins TRBV20-1 to TRBJ2-7, with a weak D call TRBD2 (6 bases). V was trimmed by 3 bases and J by 3 bases, leaving 15 bases between them. Germline assignment: CDR1 DFQATT and CDR2 SNEGSKA (reference sequence). The CDR3 covers 14 residues. CDR3 sequence: CSARDGGGVYEQYF. The CDR3 DNA sequence: TGCAGTGCTAGGGACGGAGGCGGGGTCTACGAGCAGTACTTC.

V gene TRBV6-1 combines with J gene TRBJ2-3; tentatively, D is TRBD2 (5 bases). The germline V and J ends were trimmed by 5 bases and 1 base, with 16 bases remaining between them. Germline V gene sequence: CDR1 MNHNS, CDR2 SASEGT. The CDR3 runs to 16 residues. The CDR3 sequence is CASSPRIASGTDTQYF. The DNA of the CDR3 is TGTGCCAGCAGTCCCCGGATAGCGTCGGGCACAGATACGCAGTATTTT.

This clonotype has a handful of counts. The chain has TRBV4-3 and TRBJ2-5, with a weak D call TRBD2 (6 bases). Deletions cut 5 bases from V and 11 bases from J, with 15 bases between. This CDR3 contains 12 residues. The germline gives CDR1 LGHNA, CDR2 YSLEER. CDR3 region: CASSFGRDEQYF. In nucleotides, the CDR3 is TGCGCCAGCAGCTTCGGGCGGGATGAGCAGTACTTC.

The V gene is TRBV20-1, the J gene TRBJ1-6, with TRBD1 matching 8 bases. The trim removed 3 bases at V and 6 bases at J, leaving 1 base unmatched. CDR3 length equals 13 residues. CDR1 DFQATT and CDR2 SNEGSKA come from the germline V gene (reference sequence). The CDR3 spells CSARGQANSPLHF. DNA of the CDR3: TGCAGTGCTAGGGGACAGGCTAATTCACCCCTCCACTTT.

This clonotype was detected only a few times. The rearrangement joins TRBV7-2 to TRBJ2-5, with TRBD1 identical over 8 bases. Germline values: CDR1 SGHTA, CDR2 FQGNSA. There are 14 residues in the CDR3. V lost 5 bases to trimming and J lost 5 bases; unmatched junction nucleotides: 7. CDR3 bases: TGTGCCAGCAGCGTATCAGGGGGCGCGGAGACCCAGTACTTC. It specifies CASSVSGGAETQYF.

This clonotype was recorded once. This may stem from a read error, because a much larger clone lies one nucleotide away. The chain joins TRBV29-1 to TRBJ2-5, with D possibly matching TRBD2 (5 bases). The V and J ends lost 3 bases and 11 bases respectively, with 22 bases between them. Germline CDR1 SQVTM, CDR2 ANQGSEA. The CDR3 totals 14 residues. The DNA for the CDR3 is TGCAGCGTTGATGGGCGGGTCACCTACAATGAGCAGTACTTC. Protein product: CSVDGRVTYNEQYF.

This clonotype was detected only a few times. This chain connects TRBV7-8 to TRBJ2-4, with 12 bases fitting TRBD2. V shed 1 base and J 3 bases; nucleotides not matched to a gene: 13. The germline V gene encodes CDR1 SGHVS and CDR2 FQNEAQ. This CDR3 is built from 20 residues. CDR3 bases: TGTGCCAGCAGCTTAGTCGGGGGTCTAGCGGGAGGGGGATTCAAAAACATTCAGTACTTC. The encoded protein is CASSLVGGLAGGGFKNIQYF.

This rearrangement joins TRBV2 to TRBJ2-4; D not resolved. Looked up from germline, CDR1 is SNHLY and CDR2 is FYNNEI. The V and J ends lost 6 bases and 0 bases respectively, with 12 bases between them. This CDR3 has 15 residues. Written as DNA, the CDR3 is TGTGCCAGCAGCCGGGCAGGCCTAGCCAAAAACATTCAGTACTTC. This gives the protein CASSRAGLAKNIQYF.

V and J are TRBV20-1 and TRBJ1-5; a possible D gene is TRBD1 (6 bases). Between the trimmed V and J ends, which lost 3 bases and 4 bases, there was a span of 13 bases. The CDR3 totals 14 residues. The germline V gene encodes CDR1 DFQATT and CDR2 SNEGSKA (reference sequence). Here the CDR3 reads CSASTGAENQPQHF. The CDR3 bases are TGCAGTGCTAGTACGGGGGCCGAAAATCAGCCCCAGCATTTT.

A few counts support this clonotype. The rearrangement links TRBV20-1 to TRBJ2-7, with 8 bases lining up with TRBD2. Germline loops: CDR1 DFQATT, CDR2 SNEGSKA (reference sequence). CDR3 length equals 14 residues. J lost 2 bases, V lost 2 bases, and 5 bases had no gene match. This CDR3 reads CSARRSGEAYEQYF. The CDR3 DNA reads as TGCAGTGCTAGACGTAGCGGGGAGGCCTACGAGCAGTACTTC.

The chain joins TRBV5-6 to TRBJ2-3; 7 bases line up with TRBD2. Germline CDR1 is SGHDT and CDR2 is YYEEEE. With 4 bases clipped from V and 2 bases from J, the junction kept 4 bases outside the gene matches. The CDR3 covers 14 residues. CDR3 sequence (DNA): TGTGCCAGCAGCGGCCGGGACTACACAGATACGCAGTATTTT. Protein sequence: CASSGRDYTDTQYF.

The V call is TRBV11-1, the J call TRBJ2-5; D ambiguous. V was cut by 5 bases and J by 5 bases, with 18 bases left in between. The germline V gene encodes CDR1 SGHAT and CDR2 FQDESV (reference sequence). The CDR3 sequence is 15 residues long. DNA for the CDR3: TGTGCCAGCAGCCCCCCGGGCCGTGGTGGGGAGACCCAGTACTTC. It specifies CASSPPGRGGETQYF.

V usage is TRBV9 and J usage is TRBJ2-7, with 8 bases identical to TRBD1. Trimming removed 0 bases from V and 2 bases from J; junction bases left unmatched: 1. CDR1 and CDR2 from the germline V gene are SGDLS and YYNGEE. This CDR3 is built from 14 residues. The CDR3 DNA reads as TGTGCCAGCAGCGTAGAACAGGGGGCCTACGAGCAGTACTTC. The encoded protein is CASSVEQGAYEQYF.

This clonotype appeared a single time. J is TRBJ2-3 and V is TRBV7-9; D unclear. This CDR3 is 12 amino acids long. V lost 7 bases and J 6 bases, leaving 11 bases between the germline ends. Per germline, CDR1 SEHNR and CDR2 FQNEAQ (reference sequence). The chain's CDR3 is CASNWVLDTQYF. DNA of the CDR3: TGTGCCAGCAACTGGGTTTTGGATACGCAGTATTTT.

This clonotype is medium-sized within its sample. This chain joins TRBV4-2 and TRBJ2-7; 10 positions match TRBD1. V dropped 3 bases and J dropped 4; count of bases not matched to a gene: 6. In germline, CDR1 is LGHNA, CDR2 YNFKEQ. This CDR3 region has 15 residues. The DNA for the CDR3 is TGTGCCAGCAGCCACCGACAGGGGGCAAGGTACGAGCAGTACTTC. Translation: CASSHRQGARYEQYF.

The rearrangement uses TRBV12-3 or TRBV12-4 and TRBJ1-2; 7 nucleotides match TRBD1. Trimming removed 5 bases from V and 5 bases from J; junction bases left unmatched: 8. CDR3 length: 14 residues. CDR3 nucleotide sequence: TGTGCCAGCAGTCCCCCGGACAGGCCTTATGGCTACACCTTC. Protein sequence: CASSPPDRPYGYTF.

The chain carries TRBV10-2 and TRBJ1-1, with 9 bases identical to TRBD1. Germline V gene sequence: CDR1 WSHSY, CDR2 SAAADI. V shed 8 bases, J shed 3 bases, and the junction held 4 bases outside the gene matches. CDR3 size: 13 residues. CDR3 DNA: TGCGCCAGCGGGACAGGGTGGGACACTGAAGCTTTCTTT. It yields the protein CASGTGWDTEAFF.

In this sample, this clonotype turned up a few times. The chain's CDR3 is CASSLSAPNEKLFF. In nucleotides, the CDR3 is TGTGCCAGCAGCTTATCCGCCCCTAATGAAAAACTGTTTTTT. This chain links TRBV7-2 with TRBJ1-4, with D uncertain. Germline V lookup: CDR1 SGHTA, CDR2 FQGNSA. Trimming shortened V by 2 bases and J by 3 bases, and 7 bases separated the two germline ends. The length of the CDR3 is 14 residues.

This chain uses TRBV5-4 with TRBJ2-5; D possibly matches TRBD1 or TRBD2 (5 bases each). The assigned J gene may be wrong: the sequence end matches TRBJ2-7 better. This CDR3 spans 14 amino acids. CDR1 SGHNT and CDR2 YYREEE come from the germline V gene (reference sequence). This CDR3 is CASSPAVQAGEQYF. CDR3 sequence (DNA): TGTGCCAGCAGCCCAGCGGTACAGGCAGGCGAGCAGTACTTC.

This rearrangement joins TRBV10-3 to TRBJ2-7, with 8 bases matching TRBD2. CDR1 and CDR2 from the germline V gene are ENHRY and SYGVKD. V trimming: 0 bases; J trimming: 0 bases; junction bases outside the gene matches: 4. There are 16 residues in the CDR3. The CDR3, as DNA: TGTGCCATCAGTGAGTCGGCCGGACTAGCCTCCTACGAGCAGTACTTC. It codes for CAISESAGLASYEQYF.

This clonotype was counted only a few times. This chain connects TRBV4-2 to TRBJ1-2; D gene uncertain. Germline V gene sequence: CDR1 LGHNA, CDR2 YNFKEQ. The CDR3 sequence is 16 residues long. Trimming took off 1 base at V and 7 bases at J, with 19 bases between the two ends. CDR3: CASSQVGGLDGLGYTF. The CDR3 bases are TGTGCCAGCAGCCAAGTGGGAGGGCTTGATGGGCTTGGCTACACCTTC.

Of note for this clonotype: This may be a read error, as it is one base from a much larger clone. The chain combines TRBV14 with TRBJ2-5, with D possibly TRBD1 on 5 matching bases. The CDR3 length is 15 residues. Germline lookup yields CDR1 SGHDN and CDR2 FVKESK. The CDR3 DNA sequence: TGTTCCAGCAGCCAAGATCTCAGGACAACTGAGACCCAGTACTTC. Translated: CSSSQDLRTTETQYF.

This clonotype showed up just a few times. The chain combines TRBV28 with TRBJ2-3, with TRBD2 matching 8 bases. Germline V lookup: CDR1 MDHEN, CDR2 SYDVKM. Germline trimming cut 1 base from V and 2 bases from J; bases unmatched to any gene: 8. The CDR3 consists of 17 residues. This chain's CDR3 is CASSLSASGRLTDTQYF. CDR3 in DNA: TGTGCCAGCAGTTTATCGGCTAGCGGGCGTCTCACAGATACGCAGTATTTT.

The rearrangement links TRBV5-1 to TRBJ2-2; D ambiguous. CDR1 SGHRS and CDR2 YFSETQ come from the germline V gene. CDR3 length equals 15 residues. V gave up 0 bases and J gave up 2 bases, with 8 bases separating them. The CDR3 reads CASSLGLVNTGELFF. For the CDR3, the DNA is TGCGCCAGCAGCTTGGGGCTCGTAAACACCGGGGAGCTGTTTTTT. The full variable domain, completed using reference TRBV5-1 and TRBJ2-2, is KAGVTQTPRYLIKTRGQQVTLSCSPISGHRSVSWYQQTPGQGLQFLFEYFSETQRNKGNFPGRFSGRQFSNSRSEMNVSTLELGDSALYLCASSLGLVNTGELFFGEGSRLTVL.

The chain uses TRBV29-1 and TRBJ2-7; 8 bases align to TRBD1. The CDR3 totals 14 residues. Germline CDR1 and CDR2: SQVTM and ANQGSEA. V shed 5 bases, J shed 1 base, and the junction held 7 bases outside the gene matches. This chain's CDR3 is CSVKLGTGSYEQYF. Here the CDR3 DNA reads TGCAGCGTTAAACTCGGGACAGGTTCCTACGAGCAGTACTTC.